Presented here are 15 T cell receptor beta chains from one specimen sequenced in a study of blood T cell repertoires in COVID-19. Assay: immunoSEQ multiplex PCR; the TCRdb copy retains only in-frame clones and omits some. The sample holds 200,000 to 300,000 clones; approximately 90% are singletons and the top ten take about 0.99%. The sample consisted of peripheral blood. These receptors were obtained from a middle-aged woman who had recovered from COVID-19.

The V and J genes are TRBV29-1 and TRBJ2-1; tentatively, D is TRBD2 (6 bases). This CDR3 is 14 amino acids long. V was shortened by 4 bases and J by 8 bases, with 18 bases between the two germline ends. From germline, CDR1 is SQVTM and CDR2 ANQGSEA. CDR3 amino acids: CSVGTRLGRYEQFF. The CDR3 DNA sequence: TGCAGCGTTGGGACCCGACTAGGCCGCTATGAGCAGTTCTTC.

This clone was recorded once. CDR3 coding DNA: TGTGCCAGCAGCCCTACAGATACGCAGTATTTT. Translating gives CASSPTDTQYF. The rearrangement uses TRBV12-3 or TRBV12-4 and TRBJ2-3; D gene uncertain. Trimming removed 6 bases at V and 3 bases at J, with 4 bases between. The CDR3 is made up of 11 amino acids.

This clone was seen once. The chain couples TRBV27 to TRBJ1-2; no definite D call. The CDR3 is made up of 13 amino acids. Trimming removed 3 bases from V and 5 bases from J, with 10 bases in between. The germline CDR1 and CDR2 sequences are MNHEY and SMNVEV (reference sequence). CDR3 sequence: CASSLWQIYGYTF. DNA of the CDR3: TGTGCCAGCAGTTTGTGGCAGATTTATGGCTACACCTTC.

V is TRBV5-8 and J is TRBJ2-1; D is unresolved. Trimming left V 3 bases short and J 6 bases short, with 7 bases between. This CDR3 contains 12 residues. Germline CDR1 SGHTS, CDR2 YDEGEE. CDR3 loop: CASSWPGNEQFF. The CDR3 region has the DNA TGTGCCAGCAGCTGGCCAGGCAATGAGCAGTTCTTC.

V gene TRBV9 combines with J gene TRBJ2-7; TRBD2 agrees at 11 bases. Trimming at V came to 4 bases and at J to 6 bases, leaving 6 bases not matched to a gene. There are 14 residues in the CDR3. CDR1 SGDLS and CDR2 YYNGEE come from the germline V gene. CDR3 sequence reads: CASSPIAGGGEQYF. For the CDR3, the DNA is TGTGCCAGCAGCCCCATAGCGGGAGGGGGCGAGCAGTACTTC.

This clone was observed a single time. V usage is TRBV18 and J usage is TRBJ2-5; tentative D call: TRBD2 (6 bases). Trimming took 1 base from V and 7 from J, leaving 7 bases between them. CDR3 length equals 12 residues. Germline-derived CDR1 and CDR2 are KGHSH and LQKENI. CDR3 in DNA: TGTGCCAGCTCACCACAGGAGGGGACCCAGTACTTC. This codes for CASSPQEGTQYF.

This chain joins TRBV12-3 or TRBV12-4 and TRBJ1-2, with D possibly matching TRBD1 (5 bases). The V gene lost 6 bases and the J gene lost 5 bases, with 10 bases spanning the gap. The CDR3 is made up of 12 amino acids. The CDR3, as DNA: TGTGCCAGCAGCTGGGGGGGGTATGGCTACACCTTC. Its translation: CASSWGGYGYTF.

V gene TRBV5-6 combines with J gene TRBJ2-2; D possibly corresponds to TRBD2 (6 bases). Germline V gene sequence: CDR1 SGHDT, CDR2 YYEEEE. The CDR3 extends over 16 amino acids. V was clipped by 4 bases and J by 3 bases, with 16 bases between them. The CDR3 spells CASSLRLGFDTGELFF. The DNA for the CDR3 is TGTGCCAGCAGCCTAAGACTAGGTTTCGACACCGGGGAGCTGTTTTTT.

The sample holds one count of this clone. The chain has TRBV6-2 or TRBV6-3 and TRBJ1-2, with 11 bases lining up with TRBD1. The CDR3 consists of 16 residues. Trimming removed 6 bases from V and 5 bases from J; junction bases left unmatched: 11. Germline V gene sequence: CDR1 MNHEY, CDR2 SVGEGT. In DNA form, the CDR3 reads TGTGCCAGCAGCCTTACCGGGACAGGGGGGCCGTATGGCTACACCTTC. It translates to CASSLTGTGGPYGYTF.

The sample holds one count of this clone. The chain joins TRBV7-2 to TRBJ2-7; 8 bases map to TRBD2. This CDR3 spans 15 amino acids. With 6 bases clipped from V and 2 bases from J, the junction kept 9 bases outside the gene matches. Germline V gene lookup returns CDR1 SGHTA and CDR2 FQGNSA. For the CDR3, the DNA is TGTGCCAGCAGGGCCTTCGGGAGGGCCCCCTACGAGCAGTACTTC. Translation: CASRAFGRAPYEQYF.

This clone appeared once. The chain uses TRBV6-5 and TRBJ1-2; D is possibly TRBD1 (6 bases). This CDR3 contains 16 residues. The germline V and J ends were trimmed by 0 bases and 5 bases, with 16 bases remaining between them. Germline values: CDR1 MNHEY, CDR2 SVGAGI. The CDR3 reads CASSYSGGGQGYGYTF. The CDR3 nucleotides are TGTGCCAGCAGTTACTCTGGCGGGGGGCAAGGTTATGGCTACACCTTC.

CDR3 protein: CASSAGSRANTEAFF. CDR3 nucleotides: TGTGCCAGCAGCGCCGGGAGCAGGGCGAACACTGAAGCTTTCTTT. V is TRBV7-3 and J is TRBJ1-1; possibly TRBD1 for D (5 bases). This CDR3 has 15 amino acids. Trimming took off 5 bases at V and 1 base at J, with 14 bases between the two ends. Germline loops: CDR1 SGHTA, CDR2 FQGTGA.

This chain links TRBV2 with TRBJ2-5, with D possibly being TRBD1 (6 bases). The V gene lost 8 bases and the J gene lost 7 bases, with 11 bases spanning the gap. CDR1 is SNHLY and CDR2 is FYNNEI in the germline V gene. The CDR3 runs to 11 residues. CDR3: CASEGGWTQYF. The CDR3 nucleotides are TGTGCCAGCGAAGGGGGATGGACCCAGTACTTC.

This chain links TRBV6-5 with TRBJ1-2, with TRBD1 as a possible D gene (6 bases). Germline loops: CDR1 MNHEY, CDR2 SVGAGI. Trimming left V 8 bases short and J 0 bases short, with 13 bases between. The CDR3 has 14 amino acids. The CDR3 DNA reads TGTGCCAGCGCAGAGGCAGGGGCTAACTATGGCTACACCTTC. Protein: CASAEAGANYGYTF.

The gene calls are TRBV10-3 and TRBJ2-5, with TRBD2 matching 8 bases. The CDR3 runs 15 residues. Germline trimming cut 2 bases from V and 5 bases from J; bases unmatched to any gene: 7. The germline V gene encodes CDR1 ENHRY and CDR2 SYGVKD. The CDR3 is CAISERGGSAETQYF. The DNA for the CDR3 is TGTGCCATCAGTGAGCGGGGGGGGAGTGCGGAGACCCAGTACTTC.